A selection of T cell receptor beta chains follows, all from one sample in a study of blood T cell repertoires in COVID-19. Only in-frame clones appear in the TCRdb table, and some are missing; sequencing was by immunoSEQ multiplex PCR. The sample holds 250,000 to 300,000 clones, about nine tenths seen once. Sequencing was carried out using PBMCs or T cells enriched from blood (not recorded which). These receptors were collected from a woman in her thirties or forties who had recovered from COVID-19. The CDR3 runs from the conserved cysteine through the conserved F or W. A D gene is named only where the DNA matches it firmly. Not all rows give a size; the values are once, few, many and, for expanded clones, a class.

J gene: TRBJ1-3
V gene: TRBV5-1
D gene: .
CDR3 length: 16
clone size: .
CDR3 DNA: TGCGCCAGCAGCTTGGCCGGGGGAAGATATGGAAACACCATATATTTT
CDR3 protein: CASSLAGGRYGNTIYF

J gene: TRBJ1-4
V gene: TRBV4-1
D gene: .
CDR3 length: 16
clone size: few
CDR3 DNA: TGCGCCAGCAGCTACAAGCTCGGGGGAACTAATGAAAAACTGTTTTTT
CDR3 protein: CASSYKLGGTNEKLFF

J gene: TRBJ2-1
V gene: TRBV27
D gene: .
CDR3 length: 14
clone size: few
CDR3 DNA: TGTGCCAGCAGTTTTTTTCCTAGCGACAATGAGCAGTTCTTC
CDR3 protein: CASSFFPSDNEQFF

J gene: TRBJ1-6
V gene: TRBV5-6
D gene: TRBD1
CDR3 length: 15
clone size: .
CDR3 DNA: TGTGCCAGCAGCTTGGTGGACAGGGAGAATTCACCCCTCCACTTT
CDR3 protein: CASSLVDRENSPLHF

J gene: TRBJ1-1
V gene: TRBV6-5
D gene: .
CDR3 length: 14
clone size: .
CDR3 DNA: TGTGCCAGCAACCTGGGGGGATCCAGCACTGAAGCTTTCTTT
CDR3 protein: CASNLGGSSTEAFF

J gene: TRBJ1-5
V gene: TRBV19
D gene: .
CDR3 length: 14
clone size: .
CDR3 DNA: TGTGCCAGTAGTTTTTATGGTAGCGATCAGCCCCAGCATTTT
CDR3 protein: CASSFYGSDQPQHF

J gene: TRBJ1-2
V gene: TRBV3-1/TRBV3-2
D gene: .
CDR3 length: 15
clone size: .
CDR3 DNA: TGTGCCAGCAGCTCCCGAGGGGGGGTTGGCTATGGCTACACCTTC
CDR3 protein: CASSSRGGVGYGYTF

J gene: TRBJ1-1
V gene: TRBV5-8
D gene: .
CDR3 length: 17
clone size: .
CDR3 DNA: TGTGCCAGCAGCTTGCATTCGTCGACAGCGGGGTACACTGAAGCTTTCTTT
CDR3 protein: CASSLHSSTAGYTEAFF

J gene: TRBJ2-5
V gene: TRBV25-1
D gene: TRBD2
CDR3 length: 16
clone size: .
CDR3 DNA: TGTGCCAGCAGTCAGACTAGCGGGGACACGGGGGAGACCCAGTACTTC
CDR3 protein: CASSQTSGDTGETQYF

J gene: TRBJ1-2
V gene: TRBV7-9
D gene: TRBD1
CDR3 length: 13
clone size: .
CDR3 DNA: TGTGCCAGCAGCTTAGTGGGACAGGACGGCTACACCTTC
CDR3 protein: CASSLVGQDGYTF

J gene: TRBJ2-1
V gene: TRBV5-4
D gene: .
CDR3 length: 11
clone size: .
CDR3 DNA: TGTGCCAGCAGCTTCAGGGGTGAGCAGTTCTTC
CDR3 protein: CASSFRGEQFF

J gene: TRBJ2-3
V gene: TRBV3-1/TRBV3-2
D gene: TRBD2
CDR3 length: 14
clone size: .
CDR3 DNA: TGTGCCAGCAGCTTTAGCGGGAGTGCAGATACGCAGTATTTT
CDR3 protein: CASSFSGSADTQYF

J gene: TRBJ2-5
V gene: TRBV13
D gene: .
CDR3 length: 15
clone size: .
CDR3 DNA: TGTGCCAGCAGCTTAGGGTGGGGGCTAGGGGAGACCCAGTACTTC
CDR3 protein: CASSLGWGLGETQYF

J gene: TRBJ1-1
V gene: TRBV4-2
D gene: .
CDR3 length: 15
clone size: .
CDR3 DNA: TGTGCCAGCAGTACGTTGGGGGGTACGAGGACTGAAGCTTTCTTT
CDR3 protein: CASSTLGGTRTEAFF

J gene: TRBJ1-1
V gene: TRBV11-2
D gene: .
CDR3 length: 14
clone size: .
CDR3 DNA: TGTGCCAGCAGCGCGGGAATTATGAACACTGAAGCTTTCTTT
CDR3 protein: CASSAGIMNTEAFF

J gene: TRBJ1-3
V gene: TRBV2
D gene: .
CDR3 length: 13
clone size: .
CDR3 DNA: TGTGCCAGCACCGGGGGGGTCGGAAACACCATATATTTT
CDR3 protein: CASTGGVGNTIYF

J gene: TRBJ1-1
V gene: TRBV6-5
D gene: TRBD1
CDR3 length: 14
clone size: .
CDR3 DNA: TGTGCCACCCTGCCATTACAGGGGAATACTGAAGCTTTCTTT
CDR3 protein: CATLPLQGNTEAFF

J gene: TRBJ1-5
V gene: TRBV5-4
D gene: TRBD1
CDR3 length: 15
clone size: .
CDR3 DNA: TGTGCCAGCAGCTCGGGGACAGGGAATAATCAGCCCCAGCATTTT
CDR3 protein: CASSSGTGNNQPQHF

J gene: TRBJ1-2
V gene: TRBV5-1
D gene: .
CDR3 length: 17
clone size: .
CDR3 DNA: TGCGCCAGCAGCTTGGGACTCGGGACAATCGGTCAAGGTGGCTACACCTTC
CDR3 protein: CASSLGLGTIGQGGYTF

J gene: TRBJ1-2
V gene: TRBV7-9
D gene: .
CDR3 length: 15
clone size: .
CDR3 DNA: TGTGCCAGCAGCCTCCCGGACGGACAGAATTATGGCTACACCTTC
CDR3 protein: CASSLPDGQNYGYTF

J gene: TRBJ2-2
V gene: TRBV7-6
D gene: TRBD1
CDR3 length: 16
clone size: .
CDR3 DNA: TGTGCCAGCAGCTTAAGGGCAGGGGGCGGCATCGGGGAGCTGTTTTTT
CDR3 protein: CASSLRAGGGIGELFF

J gene: TRBJ2-3
V gene: TRBV29-1
D gene: .
CDR3 length: 14
clone size: once
CDR3 DNA: TGCAGCGTTCTCGCGGTTTCTAGCACAGATACGCAGTATTTT
CDR3 protein: CSVLAVSSTDTQYF

J gene: TRBJ1-6
V gene: TRBV2
D gene: TRBD1
CDR3 length: 14
clone size: once
CDR3 DNA: TGTGCCAGCAGGCAGGGGGCGGTTAATTCACCCCTCCACTTT
CDR3 protein: CASRQGAVNSPLHF

J gene: TRBJ1-1
V gene: TRBV21-1
D gene: .
CDR3 length: 16
clone size: .
CDR3 DNA: TGTGCCAGCAGCAGCGGGTCGACAGGGGTGAACACTGAAGCTTTCTTT
CDR3 protein: CASSSGSTGVNTEAFF

J gene: TRBJ2-5
V gene: TRBV18
D gene: TRBD1
CDR3 length: 15
clone size: .
CDR3 DNA: TGTGCCAGCTCACTTTACCGGGACAGGGATGAGACCCAGTACTTC
CDR3 protein: CASSLYRDRDETQYF

J gene: TRBJ2-3
V gene: TRBV5-5
D gene: .
CDR3 length: 14
clone size: .
CDR3 DNA: TGTGCCAGCAGCTTGGTTAGTTACACAGATACGCAGTATTTT
CDR3 protein: CASSLVSYTDTQYF

J gene: TRBJ1-4
V gene: TRBV28
D gene: TRBD1
CDR3 length: 17
clone size: once
CDR3 DNA: TGTGCCAGCACTCTCCCTTTGGACAGGGGGTCTAATGAAAAACTGTTTTTT
CDR3 protein: CASTLPLDRGSNEKLFF

J gene: TRBJ1-2
V gene: TRBV5-1
D gene: TRBD1
CDR3 length: 13
clone size: .
CDR3 DNA: TGCGCCAGCAGCCTGACAGGGTCTGATGGCTACACCTTC
CDR3 protein: CASSLTGSDGYTF